The subject of this entry is one TCR beta chain. The antigen remains unidentified. These data originate in a study of shared clonotypes between healthy human individuals. The authors split each subset's genomic DNA evenly across several immunoSEQ plates. Authors' methods: There were no quality scores in the junction-only immunoSEQ sequences, so filtering differed. The method was immunoSEQ multiplex PCR; TCRdb's version includes in-frame clones alone and lacks a portion of them. The V and J calls and clone size were taken over from that table, and D and trimming were inferred from the DNA. The sample gives about 470,000 clones, 70% to 80% of which show up once; around 14% is in the top ten. Overall study findings and caveats: Only blood was sampled, and tissue TCR repertoires likely differ from blood ones. Clonotype sharing levels among donors were expected to vary with sequencing depth.

After removal of 7 bases from V and 5 bases from J, the junction contained 5 bases not matched to a gene. Germline CDR1 reads MNHEY; CDR2 reads SVGAGI. The CDR3 loop spans 14 amino acids. Sequencing was performed on PBMCs. The sequence came from a woman aged 40 to 50 in good health. Some clones in this sample may be carry-over from other donors' samples. This chain links TRBV6-5 with TRBJ2-5; 12 nucleotides agree with TRBD2. The CDR3 here is CASTSGRAPETQYF. The CDR3 bases are TGTGCCAGCACTAGCGGGAGGGCCCCGGAGACCCAGTACTTC.